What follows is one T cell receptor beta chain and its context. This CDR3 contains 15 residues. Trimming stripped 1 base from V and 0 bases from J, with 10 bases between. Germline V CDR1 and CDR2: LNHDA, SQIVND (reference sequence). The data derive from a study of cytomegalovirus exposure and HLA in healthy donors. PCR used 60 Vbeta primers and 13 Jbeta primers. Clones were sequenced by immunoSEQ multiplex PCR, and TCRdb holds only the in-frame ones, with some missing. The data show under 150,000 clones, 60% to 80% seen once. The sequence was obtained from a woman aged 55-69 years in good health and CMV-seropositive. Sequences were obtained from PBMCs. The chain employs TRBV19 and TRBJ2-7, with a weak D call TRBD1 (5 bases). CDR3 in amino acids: CASSIGGRSSYEQYF. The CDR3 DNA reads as TGTGCCAGTAGTATAGGGGGCAGGAGCTCCTACGAGCAGTACTTC.